This T cell receptor (beta chain) was profiled in a study of T cell repertoires and HLA-DP antigens. Study-level background: Average DNA input: 218.4 ng for CD137+CD4+ sorts, about 1,300 ng pre-culture. Whole-study findings and limits: Naive and memory CD4+ repertoires were not analysed separately.

A word on this clone: Its specificity is unknown.

Only in-frame clones appear in the TCRdb table, and some are missing; sequencing was by immunoSEQ multiplex PCR. The table has about 73,000 clones, around three quarters seen once. Untouched CD4+ T cells were bead-isolated from PBMC at around 98% purity. This sequence originates from a man aged 55 to 69 in good health and CMV-seronegative. Sequencing input: CD4+ T cells from PBMCs.

The CDR3: CASSQVKGRADTEAFF. In DNA form, the CDR3 reads TGCGCCAGCAGCCAAGTCAAAGGCAGGGCGGACACTGAAGCTTTCTTT. The chain has TRBV4-1 and TRBJ1-1; perhaps TRBD1 as D (5 bases). The CDR3 extends over 16 amino acids. The V and J ends lost 1 base and 3 bases respectively, with 15 bases between them. CDR1 and CDR2 (germline): MGHRA, YSYEKL.